Each of the 3 T cell receptor beta chains below was sequenced from the same sample in a study of CD8 T cells in ankylosing spondylitis. TCRdb reprocessed the 5' RACE reads with MiXCR, giving one entry per CDR3 protein. Of about 36,000 distinct CDR3 sequences in the sample, over 10% were seen once. The sequenced sample consisted of synovial fluid, either unsorted or a sorted T cell fraction (not recorded which). The source is a male donor with ankylosing spondylitis.

This clonotype was picked up a small number of times. The rearrangement joins TRBV15 to TRBJ2-1, with D perhaps matching TRBD1 or TRBD2 (6 bases each). The CDR3 is 15 residues long. V lost 0 bases, J lost 9 bases, and 15 bases lay in between. Looked up from germline, CDR1 is LNHNV and CDR2 is YYDKDF (reference sequence). The CDR3 loop reads CATSRDESGAGEQFF. CDR3 DNA sequence: TGTGCCACCAGCAGAGATGAGTCGGGGGCCGGTGAGCAGTTCTTC. The full variable domain, completed using reference TRBV15 and TRBJ2-1, is DAMVIQNPRYQVTQFGKPVTLSCSQTLNHNVMYWYQQKSSQAPKLLFHYYDKDFNNEADTPDNFQSRRPNTSFCFLDIRSPGLGDTAMYLCATSRDESGAGEQFFGPGTRLTVL.

In its sample, this clonotype was seen a few times. V is TRBV29-1 and J is TRBJ2-7, with 14 bases aligning to TRBD2. The CDR3 has 15 residues. The V gene end was trimmed by 3 bases and the J gene end by 5 bases; junction bases not matched to a gene: 6. Germline CDR1 and CDR2: SQVTM and ANQGSEA. CDR3 amino acids: CSVDRGTSGSDEQYF. The CDR3 DNA sequence: TGCAGCGTTGATCGAGGGACTAGCGGGAGTGACGAGCAGTACTTC.

This chain joins TRBV28 and TRBJ2-7, with D possibly TRBD2 on 5 matching bases. This CDR3 comprises 16 residues. Between the trimmed V and J ends, which lost 2 bases and 2 bases, there was a span of 16 bases. Germline V gives CDR1 MDHEN, CDR2 SYDVKM. Here the CDR3 DNA reads TGTGCCAGCAGTTTACAAGGCAGACTAAAACCCTACGAGCAGTACTTC. It yields the protein CASSLQGRLKPYEQYF.